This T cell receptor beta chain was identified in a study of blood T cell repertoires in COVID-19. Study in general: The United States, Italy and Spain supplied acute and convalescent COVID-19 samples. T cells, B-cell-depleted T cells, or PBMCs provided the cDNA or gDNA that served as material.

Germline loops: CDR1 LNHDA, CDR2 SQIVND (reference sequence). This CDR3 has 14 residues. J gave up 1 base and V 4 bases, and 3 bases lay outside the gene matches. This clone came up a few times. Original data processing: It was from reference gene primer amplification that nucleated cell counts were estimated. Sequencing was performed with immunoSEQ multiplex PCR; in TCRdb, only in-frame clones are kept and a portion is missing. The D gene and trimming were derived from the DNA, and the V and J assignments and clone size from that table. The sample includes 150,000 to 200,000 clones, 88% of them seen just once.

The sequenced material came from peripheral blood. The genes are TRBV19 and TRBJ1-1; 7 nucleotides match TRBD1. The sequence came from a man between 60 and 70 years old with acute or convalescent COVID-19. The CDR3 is CASSTRDRNTEAFF. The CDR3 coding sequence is TGTGCCAGTAGTACCCGGGACAGGAACACTGAAGCTTTCTTT.